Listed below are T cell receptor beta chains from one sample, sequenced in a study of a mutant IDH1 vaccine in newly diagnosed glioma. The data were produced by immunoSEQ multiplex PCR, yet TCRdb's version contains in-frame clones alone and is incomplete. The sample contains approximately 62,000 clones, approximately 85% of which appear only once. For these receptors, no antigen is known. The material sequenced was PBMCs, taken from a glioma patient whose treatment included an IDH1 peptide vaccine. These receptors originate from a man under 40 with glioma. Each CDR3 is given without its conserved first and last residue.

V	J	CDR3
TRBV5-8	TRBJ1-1	ASSLLMNTEAF
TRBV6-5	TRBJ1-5	ASSYSQAGQPQH
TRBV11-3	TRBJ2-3	ASSPGLAGPLTDTQY
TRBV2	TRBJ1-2	ASSERGQGINGYT
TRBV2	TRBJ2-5	ASKGGSETQY
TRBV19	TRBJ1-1	ASTDQGLRNTEAF
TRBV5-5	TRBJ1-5	ASSSGKGVNQPQH
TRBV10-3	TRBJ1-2	ATTRRGAVGYGYT
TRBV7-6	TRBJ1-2	ASSPRTGGVLDGYT
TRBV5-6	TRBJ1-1	ASSRGGRSTMNTEAF
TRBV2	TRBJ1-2	ASTVLTYGGYT
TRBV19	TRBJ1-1	ASNWDSLNTEAF
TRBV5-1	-	ASSSDQFSYEQY
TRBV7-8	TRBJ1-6	ASSLADMTASSYNSPLH
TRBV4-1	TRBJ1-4	ASSQDLPGGEKLF
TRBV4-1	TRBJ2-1	ASSQRLGGTAGRPYNEQF
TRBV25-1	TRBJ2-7	ASSGDDGTTYEQY
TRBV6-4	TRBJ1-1	ASSPTHQRVKAEAF
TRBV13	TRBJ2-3	ASSLVTSGAQHTQY
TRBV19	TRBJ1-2	ASCPTGVEGYT
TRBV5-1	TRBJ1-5	ASSLEPVGPQH
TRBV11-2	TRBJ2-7	ASSHGLAGSEQY